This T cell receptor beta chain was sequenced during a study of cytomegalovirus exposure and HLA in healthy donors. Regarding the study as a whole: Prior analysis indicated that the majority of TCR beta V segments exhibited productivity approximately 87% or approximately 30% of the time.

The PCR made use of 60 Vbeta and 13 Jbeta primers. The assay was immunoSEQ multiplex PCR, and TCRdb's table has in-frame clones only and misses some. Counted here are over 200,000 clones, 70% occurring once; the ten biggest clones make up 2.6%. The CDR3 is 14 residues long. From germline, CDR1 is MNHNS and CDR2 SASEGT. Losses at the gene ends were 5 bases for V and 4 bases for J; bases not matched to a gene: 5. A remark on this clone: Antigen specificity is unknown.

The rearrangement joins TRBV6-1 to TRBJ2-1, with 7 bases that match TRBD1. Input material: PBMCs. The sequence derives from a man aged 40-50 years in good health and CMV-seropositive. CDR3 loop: CASSLTGLYNEQFF. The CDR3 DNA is TGTGCCAGCAGTTTGACAGGGCTATACAATGAGCAGTTCTTC.